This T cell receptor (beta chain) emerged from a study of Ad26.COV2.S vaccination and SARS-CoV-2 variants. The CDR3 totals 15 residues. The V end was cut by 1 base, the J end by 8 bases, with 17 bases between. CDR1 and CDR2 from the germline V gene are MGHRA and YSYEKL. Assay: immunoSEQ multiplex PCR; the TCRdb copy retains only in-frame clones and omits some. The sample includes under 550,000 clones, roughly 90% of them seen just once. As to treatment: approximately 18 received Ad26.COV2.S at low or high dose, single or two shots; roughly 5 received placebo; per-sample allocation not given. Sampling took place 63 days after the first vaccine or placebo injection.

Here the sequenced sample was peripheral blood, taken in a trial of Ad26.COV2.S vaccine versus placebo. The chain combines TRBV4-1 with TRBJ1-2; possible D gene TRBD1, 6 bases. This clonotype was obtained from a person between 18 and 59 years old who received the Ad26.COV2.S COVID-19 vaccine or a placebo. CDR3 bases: TGCGCCAGCAGCCAAGTTAGGACAGCCCCGGGGGGCTACACCTTC. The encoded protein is CASSQVRTAPGGYTF.